These 20 T cell receptor beta chains were all obtained from the same sample, sequenced in a study of shared clonotypes between healthy human individuals. Measured with immunoSEQ multiplex PCR; TCRdb has only the in-frame clones, and not every one. The repertoire consists of about 2 million clones, with roughly 95% occurring once and the leading ten covering 0.1% to 0.15%. The specimen was naive CD4+ T cells sorted from blood. The subset: CD45RA+ positively selected. The receptors were gathered from a man aged 18 to 30 in good health.

The V call is TRBV14, the J call TRBJ1-1; no firm D call. The CDR3 contains 13 residues. With 1 base removed from V and 1 base from J, the gap between germline ends came to 4 bases. The germline V gene has CDR1 SGHDN and CDR2 FVKESK. The CDR3 spells CASSQAWNTEAFF. CDR3 DNA: TGTGCCAGCAGCCAAGCTTGGAACACTGAAGCTTTCTTT.

This sequence joins TRBV14 and TRBJ2-7; 12 bases line up with TRBD2. The length of the CDR3 is 16 residues. Trimming took 0 bases from V and 5 from J; bases not matched to a gene: 5. Germline V gives CDR1 SGHDN, CDR2 FVKESK. CDR3 region: CASSQDWLAGGNEQYF. In DNA, the CDR3 is TGTGCCAGCAGCCAAGATTGGCTAGCGGGAGGGAACGAGCAGTACTTC.

The chain has TRBV2 and TRBJ1-2; no clear D gene. The CDR3 consists of 15 residues. Between the trimmed V and J ends, which lost 3 bases and 2 bases, there was a span of 13 bases. Germline values: CDR1 SNHLY, CDR2 FYNNEI. This CDR3 reads CASSEGADINYGYTF. The DNA for the CDR3 is TGTGCCAGCAGTGAGGGCGCAGACATCAACTATGGCTACACCTTC.

The chain couples TRBV28 to TRBJ2-3; possibly TRBD1 or TRBD2 for D (5 bases each). Germline V gene data show CDR1 as MDHEN and CDR2 as SYDVKM. The CDR3 is 14 residues long. V lost 8 bases and J lost 5, with 17 bases in between. The CDR3 loop reads CASRDASREDTQYF. CDR3 DNA: TGTGCCAGCCGGGACGCCTCTAGGGAAGATACGCAGTATTTT. Combining the CDR3 with reference TRBV28 and TRBJ2-3 gives the whole variable domain DVKVTQSSRYLVKRTGEKVFLECVQDMDHENMFWYRQDPGLGLRLIYFSYDVKMKEKGDIPEGYSVSREKKERFSLILESASTNQTSMYLCASRDASREDTQYFGPGTRLTVL.

This chain links TRBV5-1 with TRBJ2-2, with a weak D call TRBD2 (6 bases). There are 15 residues in the CDR3. CDR1 SGHRS and CDR2 YFSETQ come from the germline V gene. V was pared by 6 bases and J by 1 base, with 13 bases between. The CDR3 region has the DNA TGCGCCAGCATGGAGGGGAGCGGGAACACCGGGGAGCTGTTTTTT. This codes for CASMEGSGNTGELFF.

This sequence joins TRBV5-6 and TRBJ1-4; tentatively, D is TRBD1 (5 bases). This CDR3 has 14 residues. CDR1 is SGHDT and CDR2 is YYEEEE in the germline V gene. The ends were cut back, 2 bases at V and 8 bases at J, with 13 bases in the middle. CDR3 DNA sequence: TGTGCCAGCAGCTTCCGACAGCTAAAAGAAAAACTGTTTTTT. Its translation is CASSFRQLKEKLFF.

This clone was seen just once. The gene calls are TRBV6-1 and TRBJ1-1; D unclear. Germline V CDR1 and CDR2: MNHNS, SASEGT. V lost 2 bases and J 4 bases, leaving 11 bases between the germline ends. The CDR3 runs 14 residues. CDR3 in DNA: TGTGCCAGCAGTGAATCTAAAAGGGTCACTGAAGCTTTCTTT. The encoded protein is CASSESKRVTEAFF.

Concerning this clone itself: This same CDR3 is encoded by further DNA sequences in the sample. V gene TRBV5-1 combines with J gene TRBJ2-7, with 7 bases fitting TRBD1. The CDR3 runs to 13 residues. CDR1 is SGHRS and CDR2 is YFSETQ in the germline V gene. Trimming removed 3 bases from V and 6 bases from J; junction bases left unmatched: 6. This CDR3 reads CASSSRQGSEQYF. CDR3 DNA: TGCGCCAGCAGCTCCCGACAGGGTAGCGAGCAGTACTTC.

The rearrangement joins TRBV27 to TRBJ2-7; 7 bases line up with TRBD1. Germline lookup yields CDR1 MNHEY and CDR2 SMNVEV (reference sequence). The V gene end was trimmed by 5 bases and the J gene end by 5 bases; junction bases not matched to a gene: 9. This CDR3 is 14 amino acids long. CDR3 amino acids: CASSKTGASHEQYF. In nucleotides, the CDR3 is TGTGCCAGCAGTAAAACAGGGGCCAGTCACGAGCAGTACTTC.

The V call is TRBV28, the J call TRBJ2-7; tentative D call: TRBD2 (7 bases). V was cut by 1 base and J by 2 bases, with 18 bases left in between. This CDR3 spans 17 amino acids. Germline V CDR1 and CDR2: MDHEN, SYDVKM. The CDR3 DNA is TGTGCCAGCAGTTTATTGGGGAGTGGGGGGGCTCCCTACGAGCAGTACTTC. Amino acids: CASSLLGSGGAPYEQYF. The full variable domain, completed using reference TRBV28 and TRBJ2-7, is DVKVTQSSRYLVKRTGEKVFLECVQDMDHENMFWYRQDPGLGLRLIYFSYDVKMKEKGDIPEGYSVSREKKERFSLILESASTNQTSMYLCASSLLGSGGAPYEQYFGPGTRLTVT.

V is TRBV5-1 and J is TRBJ1-1; D gene unclear. The germline V gene has CDR1 SGHRS and CDR2 YFSETQ. Trimming removed 2 bases from V and 0 bases from J, with 14 bases in between. This CDR3 has 16 amino acids. The CDR3 nucleotides are TGCGCCAGCAGCTTCGGTGGGAGTCCTATGAACACTGAAGCTTTCTTT. It specifies CASSFGGSPMNTEAFF.

The rearrangement links TRBV10-1 to TRBJ2-3; TRBD2 agrees at 8 bases. The CDR3 extends over 15 amino acids. The junction had 8 bases not matched to a gene; V was cut back by 3 bases and J by 6 bases. Germline V gene lookup returns CDR1 WNHNN and CDR2 SYGVQD (reference sequence). CDR3 sequence (DNA): TGCGCCAGCAGTGATTCCGGGACTAGTTACGATACGCAGTATTTT. Translation: CASSDSGTSYDTQYF.

V and J are TRBV5-1 and TRBJ2-5; D remains unclear. Germline V gene data show CDR1 as SGHRS and CDR2 as YFSETQ. The length of the CDR3 is 14 residues. Trimming left V 0 bases short and J 3 bases short, with 9 bases between. The CDR3 here is CASSLELTKETQYF. The CDR3 DNA reads TGCGCCAGCAGCTTGGAACTAACAAAAGAGACCCAGTACTTC.

The V gene is TRBV5-1, the J gene TRBJ1-2; D remains ambiguous. CDR3 size: 10 residues. The germline gives CDR1 SGHRS, CDR2 YFSETQ. Between the trimmed V and J ends, which lost 8 bases and 6 bases, there was a span of 8 bases. The CDR3 loop reads CARPHNGYTF. The CDR3 bases are TGCGCCAGACCCCACAATGGCTACACCTTC.

This chain uses TRBV2 with TRBJ1-1; the match to TRBD1 covers 12 bases. V lost 11 bases to trimming and J lost 7 bases; unmatched junction nucleotides: 8. Germline V gene lookup returns CDR1 SNHLY and CDR2 FYNNEI. The CDR3 consists of 13 residues. CDR3 bases: TGTGCCTCCCGGGGACAGGGGGCCCTTGAAGCTTTCTTT. Protein: CASRGQGALEAFF. Drawing the rest from reference TRBV2 and TRBJ1-1, the complete variable domain is EPEVTQTPSHQVTQMGQEVILRCVPISNHLYFYWYRQILGQKVEFLVSFYNNEISEKSEIFDDQFSVERPDGSNFTLKIRSTKLEDSAMYFCASRGQGALEAFFGQGTRLTVV.

This chain joins TRBV11-2 and TRBJ2-1; 11 bases agree with TRBD2. Germline CDR1 is SGHAT and CDR2 is FQNNGV. The CDR3 is 18 residues long. V was pared by 2 bases and J by 0 bases, with 6 bases of the junction left unmatched. The CDR3 spells CASSLPLAGGTSYNEQFF. CDR3 nucleotides: TGTGCCAGCAGCTTACCTCTAGCGGGAGGAACCTCCTACAATGAGCAGTTCTTC.

This clone was seen once. The V call is TRBV6-5, the J call TRBJ2-7; 7 bases are a match to TRBD2. In germline, CDR1 is MNHEY, CDR2 SVGAGI. The ends lost 0 bases at V and 7 bases at J; junction bases unmatched: 9. This CDR3 spans 15 amino acids. The CDR3 sequence is CASSYSAGEVWEQYF. Here the CDR3 DNA reads TGTGCCAGCAGTTACTCTGCGGGAGAAGTATGGGAGCAGTACTTC.

The chain carries TRBV11-2 and TRBJ2-1; the D gene is possibly TRBD2 (5 bases). Trimming stripped 9 bases from V and 2 bases from J, with 20 bases between. Germline-derived CDR1 and CDR2 are SGHAT and FQNNGV. CDR3 length: 16 residues. DNA of the CDR3: TGTGCCAGTGCGTTGGGCGAACTAGGTACCTACAATGAGCAGTTCTTC. Its protein is CASALGELGTYNEQFF.

The gene calls are TRBV2 and TRBJ1-6; 7 bases map to TRBD1. Trimming cost V 7 bases and J 7 bases; bases outside gene matches: 10. CDR1 SNHLY and CDR2 FYNNEI come from the germline V gene. The CDR3 is made up of 15 amino acids. The CDR3 nucleotides are TGTGCCAGCATAGCAGGAGGGACAGCCAATTCACCCCTCCACTTT. Its translation: CASIAGGTANSPLHF.

This chain connects TRBV27 to TRBJ1-6; 8 bases line up with TRBD1. The CDR3 runs to 15 residues. The trim removed 3 bases at V and 10 bases at J, leaving 8 bases unmatched. CDR1 MNHEY and CDR2 SMNVEV come from the germline V gene (reference sequence). CDR3 sequence: CASSFLSGGESPLHF. DNA of the CDR3: TGTGCCAGCAGTTTCTTATCAGGGGGCGAATCACCCCTCCACTTT.